The T cell receptor beta chain described here comes from a study of CD8+ T cells in alopecia areata. V shed 4 bases and J shed 6 bases, with 15 bases lying between them. This CDR3 is built from 14 residues. Germline lookup yields CDR1 GTSNPN and CDR2 SVGIG (reference sequence). Treatment meaning: oral pan-JAK inhibitor, 5-10 mg twice daily. Extracted from the samples, RNA was reverse transcribed into cDNA to serve as the sequencing template. The repertoire was sequenced with immunoSEQ multiplex PCR; TCRdb's copy has only in-frame clones and lacks some. Counted here are approximately 220,000 clones, more than 30% occurring once; the ten biggest clones make up roughly 0.45%. Findings and caveats of the study: In scalp, tofacitinib significantly decreased clonality and expanded CD8+ clones among the top 100.

As to this clone: The antigen remains unidentified.

This clonotype was sampled from a human donor with alopecia areata. This chain uses TRBV30 with TRBJ2-2, with D perhaps TRBD1 or TRBD2 (5 bases each). The source was CD4+ T cells sorted from blood, collected around week 34, from a patient treated with tofacitinib. The CDR3 sequence is CAWIRAGAAGELFF. In DNA, the CDR3 is TGTGCCTGGATTAGGGCCGGGGCGGCCGGGGAGCTGTTTTTT.